This T cell receptor (beta chain) is from a study of shared T cell receptors in the human thymus. In its sample, this clone was seen a few times. Germline lookup yields CDR1 SGHVS and CDR2 FQNEAQ. V lost 5 bases to trimming and J lost 7 bases; unmatched junction nucleotides: 9. The CDR3 extends over 15 amino acids. Clones were read by immunoSEQ multiplex PCR, and TCRdb kept only the in-frame ones, dropping some. The sample consists of hundreds of thousands of clones, approximately 78% of them appearing once. The same data also contributed to another study, on human thymus T cells. According to that study: All donors were healthy Finnish infants who were undergoing corrective surgery to treat congenital heart defects. Resections that were taken during corrective heart surgery supplied the thymus tissue. Among thymic and blood repertoires, usage of V and J genes appeared biased. Related work showed strongly overlapping thymic repertoires across unrelated individuals.

The TCR was taken from a boy in the first two years of life with a congenital heart defect. The specimen was thymocytes. The chain is built from TRBV7-8 and TRBJ1-4; TRBD1 agrees at 8 bases. The CDR3 region is CASSPQDRGSEKLFF. In DNA form, the CDR3 reads TGTGCCAGCAGCCCCCAAGACAGGGGAAGTGAAAAACTGTTTTTT.